The T cell receptor (beta chain) under discussion was sequenced for a study of T cell responses to AZD1222 COVID-19 vaccine. The CDR3 loop spans 13 amino acids. Trimming stripped 7 bases from V and 6 bases from J, with 13 bases between. CDR1 is LNHDA and CDR2 is SQIVND in the germline V gene (reference sequence). Pooled samples include second doses given at about 4 or 12 weeks. Produced via immunoSEQ multiplex PCR; TCRdb's table is partial and in-frame only. The data contain more than 150,000 clones, approximately 94% of them singletons. This receptor was identified in an adult who received the AZD1222 COVID-19 vaccine. The chain combines TRBV19 with TRBJ1-5; maybe TRBD1 (6 bases). The source was peripheral blood, collected 28 days after the second AZD1222 dose. The CDR3 DNA reads TGTGCCAGTACTGGGCTAGGGGGTCAGCCCCAGCATTTT. Its translation is CASTGLGGQPQHF.